The rows below give T cell receptor beta chains drawn from one sample of a study of shared clonotypes between healthy human individuals. Only in-frame clones appear in the TCRdb table, and some are missing; sequencing was by immunoSEQ multiplex PCR. This repertoire shows about 2.1 million clones, approximately 92% found once; its top ten account for more than 1.5%. The sequenced sample consisted of naive CD8+ T cells from PBMCs. These receptor sequences come from a man younger than 35 in good health. Some clones in this sample may be carry-over from other donors' samples. CDR3s include the opening cysteine and the closing phenylalanine or tryptophan. The D gene is left open where the match is weak. Clone size is shown for a subset of rows, as once, few, many or a class of expanded clone.

v_gene,d_gene,j_gene,abundance,CDR3nt,CDR3aa
TRBV5-1,.,TRBJ1-3,.,TGCGCCAGCAGCTTGGAGGCCCGCCGGGCACTAAGTTCCTCTGGAAACACCATATATTTT,CASSLEARRALSSSGNTIYF
TRBV6-1,.,TRBJ2-7,.,TGTGCCAGCAGTGAAGCGCTTTGGGGGGAGATGGCCGAGCAGTACTTC,CASSEALWGEMAEQYF
TRBV14,.,TRBJ2-7,once,TGTGCCAGCAGCGCGCGCTTGGACTCCTACGAGCAGTACTTC,CASSARLDSYEQYF
TRBV5-6,TRBD2,TRBJ2-2,.,TGTGCCAGCAGCTTCGGACTAGCGGAGAACACCGGGGAGCTGTTTTTT,CASSFGLAENTGELFF
TRBV5-6,TRBD2,TRBJ2-2,.,TGTGCCAGCAGCTTGGGCGGGAGGGCTGACGGGGAGCTGTTTTTT,CASSLGGRADGELFF
TRBV6-1,.,TRBJ2-7,few,TGTGCCAGCAGTGCCCGAGGACAGTCCTACGAGCAGTACTTC,CASSARGQSYEQYF
TRBV7-3,.,TRBJ2-1,.,TGTGCCAGCAGCTGGGGTGGGGACGAGCAGTTCTTC,CASSWGGDEQFF
TRBV27,.,TRBJ1-1,.,TGTGCCACCTCAGGGGCGTCATACCTCATGAACACTGAAGCTTTCTTT,CATSGASYLMNTEAFF
TRBV29-1,TRBD2,TRBJ2-7,.,TGCAGCGTTGTGGGACTAGCGGGAGCCGGGGCCTCCGAGCAGTACTTC,CSVVGLAGAGASEQYF
TRBV6-4,TRBD1,TRBJ2-7,once,TGTGCCAGCTCCCCAGCCCTCTCGGGACAGGGTACCCACGAGCAGTACTTC,CASSPALSGQGTHEQYF
TRBV27,.,TRBJ1-3,.,TGTGCCAGCAGTTTAACGCGAGGCCTTGGAAACACCATATATTTT,CASSLTRGLGNTIYF
TRBV2,TRBD2,TRBJ2-3,.,TGTGCCCGCCGGGAGCGGGAGAAGAAAGATACGCAGTATTTT,CARREREKKDTQYF
TRBV6-5,.,TRBJ2-2,.,TGTGCCAGCAGTGCGACAGGCGGCACCGGGGAGCTGTTTTTT,CASSATGGTGELFF
TRBV16,.,TRBJ1-1,few,TGTGCCAGCAGCTTCCTCGGGGGGGACCCAGAAGCTTTCTTT,CASSFLGGDPEAFF
TRBV9,.,TRBJ1-2,.,TGTGCCAGCAGCCCCAGCCAGGTGCCTTCTAACTATGGCTACACCTTC,CASSPSQVPSNYGYTF
TRBV16,TRBD1,TRBJ2-7,few,TGTGCCAGCAGCCCATCCCGAACTGAGGGGGCAAATGAGCAGTACTTC,CASSPSRTEGANEQYF
TRBV6-1,.,TRBJ2-5,.,TGTGCCAGCAGTGAAGGGGCCGGCAGGGGGGGCTTAGGGACCCAGTACTTC,CASSEGAGRGGLGTQYF
TRBV4-2,.,TRBJ2-1,.,TGTGCCAGCAGCCAAGACAGGGATGCCTACAATGAGCAGTTCTTC,CASSQDRDAYNEQFF
TRBV27,.,TRBJ1-3,once,TGTGCCAGCAGTTCCCGGTCCGGAAACACCATATATTTT,CASSSRSGNTIYF
TRBV2,.,TRBJ1-2,.,TGTGCCAGCAGGTGGGGGGAACTGGACTATGGCTACACCTTC,CASRWGELDYGYTF
TRBV6-1,.,TRBJ2-1,.,TGTGCCAGCAGTGATTGGGCGGGAGAGGGGGACAATGAGCAGTTCTTC,CASSDWAGEGDNEQFF
TRBV11-2,TRBD2,TRBJ2-2,.,TGTGCCAGCAGCTATGTACTAGCGGGATCTGGCGGGGAGCTGTTTTTT,CASSYVLAGSGGELFF
TRBV7-9,TRBD2,TRBJ2-1,.,TGTGCCAGCAGCGGGGGTGGACTAGTGACCAATGAGCAGTTCTTC,CASSGGGLVTNEQFF
TRBV6-5,.,TRBJ2-1,.,TGTGCCAGCAGTTATTCGGCGTATAGCTCCTACAATGAGCAGTTCTTC,CASSYSAYSSYNEQFF
TRBV7-6,TRBD2,TRBJ2-1,.,TGTGCCAGCAGCTCTAGCGGGAGAGGGATCTCCTACAATGAGCAGTTCTTC,CASSSSGRGISYNEQFF
TRBV29-1,TRBD1,TRBJ1-1,.,TGCAGCACGGGACAGCAGAACGCTGAAGCTTTCTTT,CSTGQQNAEAFF
TRBV30,.,TRBJ2-2,.,TGTGCACACACTCCGACCAAAGACAGGAACACCGGGGAGCTGTTTTTT,CAHTPTKDRNTGELFF
TRBV20-1,.,TRBJ1-1,.,TGCAGTGACAGGAGTTGGACTGAAGCTTTCTTT,CSDRSWTEAFF
TRBV5-8,TRBD1,TRBJ1-2,.,TGTGCCAGCGTACTAGATCCGGGACAGGGGGCTAGCTATGGCTACACCTTC,CASVLDPGQGASYGYTF
TRBV9,.,TRBJ1-1,.,TGTGCCAGCAGTAGGGCCCCAGGGGCCACTGAAGCTTTCTTT,CASSRAPGATEAFF
TRBV28,TRBD2,TRBJ2-5,.,TGTGCCAGCAGTCAGGGACTAGCGACAGAGACCCAGTACTTC,CASSQGLATETQYF
TRBV27,.,TRBJ2-1,.,TGTGCCAGCAGCACTAGCACGAGCTCCTACAATGAGCAGTTCTTC,CASSTSTSSYNEQFF
TRBV7-3,.,TRBJ2-1,.,TGTGCCAGCAGCCCCTTTGTGGGTGAGTCCTACAATGAGCAGTTCTTC,CASSPFVGESYNEQFF
TRBV7-9,.,TRBJ2-5,.,TGTGCCAGCAGCTCGCGTCTAAACCAAGAGACCCAGTACTTC,CASSSRLNQETQYF
TRBV28,TRBD1,TRBJ2-7,.,TGTGCCAGCAGTCCCCCGGGACAGGGGGTTTCCGAGCAGTACTTC,CASSPPGQGVSEQYF
TRBV7-9,.,TRBJ2-2,.,TGTGCCAGCAGCTTAGCCCGGTCTTCCACCGGGGAGCTGTTTTTT,CASSLARSSTGELFF
TRBV11-2,TRBD1,TRBJ2-3,.,TGTGCCAGCAGCTTAGCAGGGGGTGGAGATACGCAGTATTTT,CASSLAGGGDTQYF
TRBV5-4,TRBD1,TRBJ2-7,.,TGTGCCAGCAGCCCATGGACAGGGGAATACGAGCAGTACTTC,CASSPWTGEYEQYF
TRBV9,TRBD1,TRBJ2-3,.,TGTGCCAGCAGCGCGACAGGGGGAGGGGGCACAGATACGCAGTATTTT,CASSATGGGGTDTQYF
TRBV7-6,TRBD2,TRBJ2-2,.,TGTGCCAGCAGCTTAGCCCTAGCGGGAGGGGGCACCGGGGAGCTGTTTTTT,CASSLALAGGGTGELFF
TRBV9,TRBD1,TRBJ1-1,.,TGTGCCAGCAGCCCCACCGCCAGAACAGGGGCTATGAACACTGAAGCTTTCTTT,CASSPTARTGAMNTEAFF